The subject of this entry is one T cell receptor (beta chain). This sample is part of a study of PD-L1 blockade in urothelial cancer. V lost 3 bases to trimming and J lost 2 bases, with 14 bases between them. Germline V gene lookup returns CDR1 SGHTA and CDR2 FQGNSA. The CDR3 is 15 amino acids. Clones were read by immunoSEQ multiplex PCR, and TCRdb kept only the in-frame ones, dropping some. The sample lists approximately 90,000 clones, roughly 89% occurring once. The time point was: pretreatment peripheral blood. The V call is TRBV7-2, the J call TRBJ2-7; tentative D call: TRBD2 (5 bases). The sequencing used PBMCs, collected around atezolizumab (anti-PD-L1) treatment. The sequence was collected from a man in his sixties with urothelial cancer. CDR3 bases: TGTGCCAGCAGCTTCCGACTACACCAGGCCTACGAGCAGTACTTC. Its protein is CASSFRLHQAYEQYF.